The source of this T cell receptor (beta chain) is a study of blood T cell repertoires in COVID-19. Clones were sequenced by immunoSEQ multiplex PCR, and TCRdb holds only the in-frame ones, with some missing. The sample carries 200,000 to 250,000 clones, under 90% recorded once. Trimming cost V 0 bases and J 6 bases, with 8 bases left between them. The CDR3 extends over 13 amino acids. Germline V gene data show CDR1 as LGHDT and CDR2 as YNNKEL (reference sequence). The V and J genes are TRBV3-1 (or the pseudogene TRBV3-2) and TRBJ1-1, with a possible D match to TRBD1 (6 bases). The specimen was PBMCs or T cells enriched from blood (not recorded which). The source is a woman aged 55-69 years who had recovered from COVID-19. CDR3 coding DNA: TGTGCCAGCAGCCAAGACAGGGGATCTGAAGCTTTCTTT. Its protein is CASSQDRGSEAFF.